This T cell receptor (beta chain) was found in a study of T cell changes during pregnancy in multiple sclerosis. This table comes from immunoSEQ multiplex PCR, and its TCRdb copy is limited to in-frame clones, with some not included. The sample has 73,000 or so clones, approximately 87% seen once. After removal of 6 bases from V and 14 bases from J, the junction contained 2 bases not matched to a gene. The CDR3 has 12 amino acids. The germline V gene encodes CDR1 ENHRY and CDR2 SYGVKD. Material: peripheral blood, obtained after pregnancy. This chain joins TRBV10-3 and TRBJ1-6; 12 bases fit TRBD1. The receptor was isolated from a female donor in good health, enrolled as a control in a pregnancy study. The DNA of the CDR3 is TGTGCCATCAGAGGGACAGGGGGCACCCTCCACTTT. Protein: CAIRGTGGTLHF.